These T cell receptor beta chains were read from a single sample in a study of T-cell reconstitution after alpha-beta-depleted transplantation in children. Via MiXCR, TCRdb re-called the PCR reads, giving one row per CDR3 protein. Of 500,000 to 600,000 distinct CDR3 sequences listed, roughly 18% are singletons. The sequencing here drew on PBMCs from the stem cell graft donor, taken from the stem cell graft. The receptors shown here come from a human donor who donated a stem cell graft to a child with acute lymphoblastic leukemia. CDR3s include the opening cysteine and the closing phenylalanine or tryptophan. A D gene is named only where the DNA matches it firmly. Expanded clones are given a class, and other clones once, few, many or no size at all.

CASSLDRGLVTEAFF | TGCGCCAGCAGCTTGGACAGGGGGCTCGTCACTGAAGCTTTCTTT | TRBD1 | TRBV5-1 | - | TRBJ1-1
CASSQEMTSGNTGELFF | TGTGCCAGCAGCCAAGAGATGACTAGCGGGAACACCGGGGAGCTGTTTTTT | TRBD2 | TRBV4-2 | - | TRBJ2-2
CASSSPTHTDTQYF | TGTGCCAGCAGCTCTCCGACGCACACAGATACGCAGTATTTT | - | TRBV7-3 | few | TRBJ2-3
CASSWARGANTGELFF | TGTGCCAGCAGCTGGGCTCGGGGGGCGAACACCGGGGAGCTGTTTTTT | TRBD2 | TRBV7-9 | once | TRBJ2-2
CASSPPGKGLDYEQYF | TGTGCCAGCAGCCCGCCTGGGAAGGGGTTGGACTACGAGCAGTACTTC | - | TRBV7-2 | - | TRBJ2-7
CASSQEASLGLNEQFF | TGCGCCAGCAGCCAAGAAGCGAGTCTCGGTCTTAATGAGCAGTTCTTC | - | TRBV4-1 | few | TRBJ2-1
CASSLAFGNSNYGYTF | TGCGCCAGCAGCTTGGCCTTTGGCAACTCTAACTATGGCTACACCTTC | - | TRBV5-1 | few | TRBJ1-2
CASSLDGGPNTEAFF | TGTGCCAGCAGCTTAGATGGGGGACCGAACACTGAAGCTTTCTTT | - | TRBV7-3 | - | TRBJ1-1
CSARGQGRRESGYTF | TGCAGTGCTCGAGGACAGGGGAGGAGAGAAAGTGGCTACACCTTC | TRBD1 | TRBV20-1 | - | TRBJ1-2
CASSLLDSSSGNTIYF | TGTGCCAGCAGCTTGTTAGACAGCTCCTCTGGAAACACCATATATTTT | - | TRBV5-6 | - | TRBJ1-3
CASSQVAGGAVETQYF | TGCGCCAGCAGCCAAGTTGCAGGGGGCGCGGTCGAGACCCAGTACTTC | TRBD1 | TRBV4-1 | - | TRBJ2-5
CASRLALAGGNEQFF | TGCGCCAGCAGATTGGCTCTAGCGGGAGGGAATGAGCAGTTCTTC | TRBD2 | TRBV5-1 | - | TRBJ2-1
CSASESNTGELFF | TGCAGTGCTAGTGAGTCCAACACCGGGGAGCTGTTTTTT | - | TRBV20-1 | - | TRBJ2-2
CAILGTNGYTF | TGTGCCATCCTCGGGACAAATGGCTACACCTTC | - | TRBV6-1 | - | TRBJ1-2
CSATESGQPQHF | TGCAGTGCCACCGAGTCCGGTCAGCCCCAGCATTTT | - | TRBV20-1 | few | TRBJ1-5
CASSSRGRHGYTF | TGTGCCAGCAGTTCCAGGGGACGGCATGGCTACACCTTC | - | TRBV6-6 | few | TRBJ1-2
CSARPAQGLHNEQFF | TGCAGTGCTAGACCGGCACAGGGCTTACACAATGAGCAGTTCTTC | - | TRBV20-1 | - | TRBJ2-1
CASSLAPLKDTEAFF | TGTGCCAGCAGCTTAGCTCCCTTAAAGGACACTGAAGCTTTCTTT | - | TRBV7-9 | - | TRBJ1-1